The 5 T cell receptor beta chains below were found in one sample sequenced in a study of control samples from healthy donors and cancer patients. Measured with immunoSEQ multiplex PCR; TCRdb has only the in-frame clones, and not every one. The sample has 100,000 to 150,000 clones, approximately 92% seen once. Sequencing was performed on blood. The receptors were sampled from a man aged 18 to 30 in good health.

The CDR3 DNA is TGTGCCAGCAGGCAGCCGTCGTACTATGGCTACACCTTC. Residues: CASRQPSYYGYTF. This chain links TRBV6-5 with TRBJ1-2; no definite D call. CDR3 length: 13 amino acids. The germline gives CDR1 MNHEY, CDR2 SVGAGI. Trimming took off 6 bases at V and 3 bases at J, with 11 bases between the two ends.

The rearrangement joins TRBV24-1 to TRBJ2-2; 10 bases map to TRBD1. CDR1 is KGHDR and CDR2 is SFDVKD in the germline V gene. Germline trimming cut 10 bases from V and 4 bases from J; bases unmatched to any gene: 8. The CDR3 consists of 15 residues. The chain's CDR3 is CATSPGQGSTGELFF. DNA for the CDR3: TGTGCCACATCTCCGGGACAGGGGAGCACCGGGGAGCTGTTTTTT.

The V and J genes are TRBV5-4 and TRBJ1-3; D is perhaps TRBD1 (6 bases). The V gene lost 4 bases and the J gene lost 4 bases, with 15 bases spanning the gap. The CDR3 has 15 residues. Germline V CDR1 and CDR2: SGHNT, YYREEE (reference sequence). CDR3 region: CASSLTGGQGNTIYF. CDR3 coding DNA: TGTGCCAGCAGCCTGACCGGGGGGCAAGGAAACACCATATATTTT.

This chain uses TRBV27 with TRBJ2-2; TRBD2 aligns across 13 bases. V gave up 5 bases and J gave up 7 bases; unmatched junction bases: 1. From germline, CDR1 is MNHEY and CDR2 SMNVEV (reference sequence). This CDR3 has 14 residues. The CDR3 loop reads CASSGTSGDGELFF. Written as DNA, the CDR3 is TGTGCCAGCAGTGGGACTAGCGGGGACGGGGAGCTGTTTTTT.

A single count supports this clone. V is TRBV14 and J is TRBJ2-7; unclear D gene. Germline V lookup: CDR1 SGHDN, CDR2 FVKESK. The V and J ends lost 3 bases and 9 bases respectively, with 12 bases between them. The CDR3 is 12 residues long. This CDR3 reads CASSQGDLGQYF. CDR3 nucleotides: TGTGCCAGCAGCCAGGGCGATCTGGGGCAGTACTTC.